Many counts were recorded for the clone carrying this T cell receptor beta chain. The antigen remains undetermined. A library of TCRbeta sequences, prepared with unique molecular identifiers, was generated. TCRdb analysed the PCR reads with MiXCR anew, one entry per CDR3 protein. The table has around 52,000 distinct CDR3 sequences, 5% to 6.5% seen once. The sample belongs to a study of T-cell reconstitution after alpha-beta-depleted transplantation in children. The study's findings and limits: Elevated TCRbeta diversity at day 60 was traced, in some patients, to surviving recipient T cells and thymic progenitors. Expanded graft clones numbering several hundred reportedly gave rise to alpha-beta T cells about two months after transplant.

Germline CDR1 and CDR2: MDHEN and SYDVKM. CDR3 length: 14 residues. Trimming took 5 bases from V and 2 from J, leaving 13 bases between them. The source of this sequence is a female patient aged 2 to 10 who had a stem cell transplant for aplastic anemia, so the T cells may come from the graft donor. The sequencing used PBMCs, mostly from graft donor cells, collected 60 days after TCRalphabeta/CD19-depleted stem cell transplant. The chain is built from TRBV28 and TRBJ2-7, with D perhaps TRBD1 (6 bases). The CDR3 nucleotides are TGTGCCAGCAGTGACAGGCGAATCCCCTACGAGCAGTACTTC. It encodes CASSDRRIPYEQYF.